What follows are 27 T cell receptor beta chains derived from one specimen sequenced in a study of blood T cell repertoires in COVID-19. Assay used: immunoSEQ multiplex PCR; TCRdb lists only in-frame clones, some missing. This table holds 300,000 to 450,000 clones, about 85% found once. Source material: peripheral blood. The receptors shown here come from a woman aged 18-35 years with acute or convalescent COVID-19.

The chain employs TRBV6-5 and TRBJ1-1, with 9 bases fitting TRBD1. CDR1 and CDR2 from the germline V gene are MNHEY and SVGAGI. The ends lost 6 bases at V and 1 base at J; junction bases unmatched: 3. The CDR3 spans 14 residues. For the CDR3, the DNA is TGTGCCAGCAGAAGGGACAGGGCGAACACTGAAGCTTTCTTT. Protein: CASRRDRANTEAFF.

The chain joins TRBV7-3 to TRBJ1-2, with TRBD1 matching 8 bases. After removal of 4 bases from V and 8 bases from J, the junction contained 6 bases not matched to a gene. There are 13 residues in the CDR3. Germline loops: CDR1 SGHTA, CDR2 FQGTGA. This CDR3 reads CASSSDRGRGYTF. DNA for the CDR3: TGTGCCAGCAGCTCCGACAGGGGTAGAGGCTACACCTTC.

The chain uses TRBV19 and TRBJ2-1, with TRBD2 matching 7 bases. The germline V gene encodes CDR1 LNHDA and CDR2 SQIVND (reference sequence). This CDR3 comprises 14 residues. Trimming removed 4 bases from V and 10 bases from J; junction bases left unmatched: 10. The DNA of the CDR3 is TGTGCCAGTAGTAGGTGGGAGGGCCTCGGGGAGCAGTTCTTC. It is translated as CASSRWEGLGEQFF.

This clone was seen just once. The chain carries TRBV24-1 and TRBJ2-3; 10 bases fit TRBD2. The CDR3 totals 16 residues. The germline CDR1 and CDR2 sequences are KGHDR and SFDVKD. The J segment lost 2 bases and the V segment lost 4 bases, leaving 5 bases of the junction unmatched. CDR3: CATSESGREATDTQYF. DNA for the CDR3: TGTGCCACCAGTGAGAGCGGGAGGGAGGCCACAGATACGCAGTATTTT.

The chain uses TRBV7-2 and TRBJ2-5, with D maybe TRBD2 (5 bases). V lost 2 bases and J 1 base, leaving 11 bases between the germline ends. The CDR3 has 15 residues. CDR1 and CDR2 (germline): SGHTA, FQGNSA. CDR3: CASSLRRLRQETQYF. CDR3 nucleotide sequence: TGTGCCAGCAGCTTAAGACGACTACGCCAAGAGACCCAGTACTTC.

The chain carries TRBV6-5 and TRBJ2-2; perhaps TRBD2 as D (6 bases). The CDR3 totals 14 residues. CDR1 is MNHEY, CDR2 SVGAGI, per germline. Trimming removed 7 bases at V and 1 base at J, with 10 bases between. The DNA of the CDR3 is TGTGCCAGCATGGCTAGCGAGAACACCGGGGAGCTGTTTTTT. The encoded protein is CASMASENTGELFF.

The chain employs TRBV5-6 and TRBJ1-2, with 9 bases matching TRBD1. In germline, CDR1 is SGHDT, CDR2 YYEEEE. V lost 5 bases and J lost 13; bases outside the gene matches: 12. This CDR3 is 13 amino acids long. The CDR3 loop reads CASSPGGQTGGTF. The CDR3 nucleotides read TGTGCCAGCAGTCCCGGGGGGCAGACAGGGGGCACCTTC.

On this clone: Additional DNA sequences in this sample encode the identical CDR3. The rearrangement uses TRBV18 and TRBJ1-1; D gene ambiguous. The CDR3 is 13 residues long. Trimming stripped 3 bases from V and 1 base from J, with 6 bases between. Per germline, CDR1 KGHSH and CDR2 LQKENI. The CDR3 nucleotides are TGTGCCAGCTCACCTCCCTCGAACACTGAAGCTTTCTTT. It encodes CASSPPSNTEAFF.

The CDR3 DNA follows: TGCAGTGCTAGTAGACAGGGGAACACTGAAGCTTTCTTT. Protein: CSASRQGNTEAFF. This chain connects TRBV20-1 to TRBJ1-1, with TRBD1 identical over 7 bases. Germline CDR1 reads DFQATT; CDR2 reads SNEGSKA (reference sequence). CDR3 length: 13 amino acids. V gave up 3 bases and J gave up 1 base; unmatched junction bases: 2.

This clone was seen a few times. The rearrangement links TRBV6-6 to TRBJ1-4; D perhaps matches TRBD1 (5 bases). V was pared by 4 bases and J by 4 bases, with 10 bases between. From germline, CDR1 is MNHNY and CDR2 SVGAGI (reference sequence). This CDR3 region has 14 residues. The CDR3 protein is CASSWGRGNEKLFF. The CDR3 nucleotides read TGTGCCAGCAGTTGGGGTAGGGGTAATGAAAAACTGTTTTTT.

The rearrangement uses TRBV4-1 and TRBJ2-7; TRBD2 agrees at 8 bases. This CDR3 comprises 18 residues. From germline, CDR1 is MGHRA and CDR2 YSYEKL. V lost 4 bases, J lost 0 bases, and 14 bases stayed unmatched. This CDR3 is CASSLSGGSGDFSYEQYF. The CDR3 DNA follows: TGCGCCAGCAGCCTAAGCGGAGGTAGCGGGGACTTCTCCTACGAGCAGTACTTC.

The sample holds one count of this clone. The CDR3 nucleotides read TGTGCCACCAGCTCAGCGACAGCAACTAATGAAAAACTGTTTTTT. This gives the protein CATSSATATNEKLFF. V and J are TRBV15 and TRBJ1-4, with a weak D call TRBD1 (5 bases). The ends were cut back, 5 bases at V and 0 bases at J, with 10 bases in the middle. This CDR3 spans 15 amino acids. The germline V gene has CDR1 LNHNV and CDR2 YYDKDF (reference sequence).

The chain is built from TRBV27 and TRBJ2-5, with TRBD1 matching over 8 bases. Unmatched junction bases numbered 13, after V lost 5 bases and J lost 5 bases. There are 16 residues in the CDR3. Per germline, CDR1 MNHEY and CDR2 SMNVEV (reference sequence). The CDR3 region is CASSGFSDRDAETQYF. In DNA form, the CDR3 reads TGTGCCAGCAGTGGGTTTTCGGACAGGGATGCGGAGACCCAGTACTTC.

The chain uses TRBV24-1 and TRBJ1-5; 9 bases are a match to TRBD1. This CDR3 spans 18 amino acids. V gave up 5 bases and J gave up 1 base; unmatched junction bases: 11. Germline CDR1 is KGHDR and CDR2 is SFDVKD. CDR3 amino acids: CATSAAGTGRKSNQPQHF. In nucleotides, the CDR3 is TGTGCCACCAGTGCCGCCGGGACAGGGAGGAAGAGCAATCAGCCCCAGCATTTT.

V usage is TRBV3-1 (or the pseudogene TRBV3-2) and J usage is TRBJ2-3, with 8 bases aligning to TRBD2. Trimming removed 0 bases from V and 5 bases from J; junction bases left unmatched: 4. The CDR3 is made up of 15 amino acids. In germline, CDR1 is LGHDT, CDR2 YNNKEL (reference sequence). CDR3 sequence: CASSQERAGVDTQYF. The DNA for the CDR3 is TGTGCCAGCAGCCAAGAACGAGCGGGGGTAGATACGCAGTATTTT.

V and J are TRBV7-9 and TRBJ2-6; TRBD1 agrees at 7 bases. The ends lost 5 bases at V and 0 bases at J; junction bases unmatched: 4. The CDR3 extends over 16 amino acids. From germline, CDR1 is SEHNR and CDR2 FQNEAQ (reference sequence). CDR3 DNA: TGTGCCAGCAGCACCCACAGGGGCTCTGGGGCCAACGTCCTGACTTTC. Protein product: CASSTHRGSGANVLTF.

This chain links TRBV9 with TRBJ2-1; a possible D gene is TRBD2 (5 bases). Trimming left V 4 bases short and J 4 bases short, with 15 bases between. CDR3 length: 15 residues. Germline V gene data show CDR1 as SGDLS and CDR2 as YYNGEE. CDR3 protein: CASSPGRELYNEQFF. The CDR3, as DNA: TGTGCCAGCAGCCCCGGTAGGGAGCTGTACAATGAGCAGTTCTTC.

The chain couples TRBV27 to TRBJ2-1; tentatively, D is TRBD1 (5 bases). Germline CDR1 is MNHEY and CDR2 is SMNVEV (reference sequence). This CDR3 comprises 15 residues. Trimming removed 5 bases from V and 3 bases from J, with 14 bases in between. CDR3 sequence: CASSLGAVVYNEQFF. Here the CDR3 DNA reads TGTGCCAGCAGTCTAGGGGCGGTTGTCTACAATGAGCAGTTCTTC.

This clone was picked up one time. The gene calls are TRBV10-3 and TRBJ1-1; 10 bases fit TRBD1. The CDR3 has 16 residues. Germline V gene data show CDR1 as ENHRY and CDR2 as SYGVKD. J was trimmed by 3 bases and V by 3 bases; bases with no gene match: 7. The CDR3 DNA follows: TGTGCCATCAGTGATCGAGGACAGGGGGTTTACACTGAAGCTTTCTTT. Encoded protein: CAISDRGQGVYTEAFF.

The chain carries TRBV5-6 and TRBJ1-2; no definite D call. V lost 1 base, J lost 4 bases, and 11 bases lay in between. There are 14 residues in the CDR3. Germline assignment: CDR1 SGHDT and CDR2 YYEEEE. The CDR3 bases are TGTGCCAGCAGCTTGTATCGGGGAGTCTATGGCTACACCTTC. Protein product: CASSLYRGVYGYTF.

The chain couples TRBV25-1 to TRBJ1-1, with unresolved D. V lost 5 bases, J lost 3 bases, and 13 bases lay in between. The CDR3 sequence is 14 residues long. The germline CDR1 and CDR2 sequences are MGHDK and SYGVNS. The CDR3 loop reads CASSRNREDTEAFF. DNA of the CDR3: TGTGCCAGCAGTAGAAATAGGGAGGACACTGAAGCTTTCTTT.

The chain couples TRBV10-3 to TRBJ2-2; no definite D call. Trimming left V 0 bases short and J 4 bases short, with 6 bases between. Per the germline V gene, CDR1 is ENHRY and CDR2 is SYGVKD. The CDR3 runs 14 residues. CDR3 nucleotide sequence: TGTGCCATCAGTGAGTCACGTAGCACCGGGGAGCTGTTTTTT. Translated, it gives CAISESRSTGELFF.

The CDR3 sequence is CASSERASPLGETQYF. CDR3 bases: TGTGCCAGCAGTGAAAGGGCTAGCCCGTTAGGCGAGACCCAGTACTTC. V gene TRBV2 combines with J gene TRBJ2-5; possible D gene TRBD2, 5 bases. V gave up 2 bases and J gave up 5 bases, with 18 bases separating them. This CDR3 is built from 16 residues. Germline V gene lookup returns CDR1 SNHLY and CDR2 FYNNEI.

The genes are TRBV5-4 and TRBJ1-6; TRBD1 is a possible D gene (5 bases). Looked up from germline, CDR1 is SGHNT and CDR2 is YYREEE (reference sequence). This CDR3 comprises 17 residues. Between the trimmed V and J ends, which lost 4 bases and 2 bases, there was a span of 16 bases. CDR3 in amino acids: CASSRDGHSAYNSPLHF. The CDR3 region has the DNA TGTGCCAGCAGCCGTGACGGACACTCGGCCTATAATTCACCCCTCCACTTT.

The rearrangement links TRBV6-4 to TRBJ2-1, with TRBD2 identical over 10 bases. Germline V gene data show CDR1 as MRHNA and CDR2 as SNTAGT. The CDR3 has 18 amino acids. With V trimmed by 6 bases and J by 7 bases, 18 bases remained unmatched. This CDR3 reads CASRMNPASGSRVNEQFF. Here the CDR3 DNA reads TGTGCCAGCAGAATGAACCCGGCTAGCGGGAGTCGGGTGAATGAGCAGTTCTTC.

The rearrangement joins TRBV7-7 to TRBJ2-3; 7 bases are shared with TRBD2. Germline V gene sequence: CDR1 SSHAT, CDR2 FNYEAQ (reference sequence). This CDR3 spans 18 amino acids. The J segment lost 1 base and the V segment lost 6 bases, leaving 16 bases of the junction unmatched. CDR3 residues: CASSPGGGGPGRTDTQYF. In nucleotides, the CDR3 is TGTGCCAGCAGTCCCGGTGGGGGAGGGCCGGGGCGCACAGATACGCAGTATTTT.

This chain uses TRBV2 with TRBJ2-3; 13 bases match TRBD2. Per germline, CDR1 SNHLY and CDR2 FYNNEI. V lost 6 bases and J lost 1; bases outside the gene matches: 7. The CDR3 is 17 residues long. CDR3: CASSVTSGGPRTDTQYF. CDR3 DNA sequence: TGTGCCAGCAGCGTGACTAGCGGGGGGCCCCGCACAGATACGCAGTATTTT.